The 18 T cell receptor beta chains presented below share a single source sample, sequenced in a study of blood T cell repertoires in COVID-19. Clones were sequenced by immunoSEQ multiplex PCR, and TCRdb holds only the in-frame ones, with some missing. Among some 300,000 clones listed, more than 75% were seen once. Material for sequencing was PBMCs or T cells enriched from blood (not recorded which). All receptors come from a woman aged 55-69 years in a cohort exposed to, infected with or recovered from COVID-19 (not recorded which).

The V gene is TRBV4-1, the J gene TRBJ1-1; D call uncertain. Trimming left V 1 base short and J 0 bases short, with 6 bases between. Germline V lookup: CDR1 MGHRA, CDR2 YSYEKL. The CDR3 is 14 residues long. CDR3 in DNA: TGCGCCAGCAGCCAAGTTGGCTTGAACACTGAAGCTTTCTTT. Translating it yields CASSQVGLNTEAFF.

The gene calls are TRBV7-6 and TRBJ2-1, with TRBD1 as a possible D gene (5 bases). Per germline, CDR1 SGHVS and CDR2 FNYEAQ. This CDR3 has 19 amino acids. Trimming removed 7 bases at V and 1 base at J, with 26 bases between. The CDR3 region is CASTSREGARILSYNEQFF. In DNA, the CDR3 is TGTGCCAGCACCTCTAGGGAAGGGGCTAGAATTTTGTCCTACAATGAGCAGTTCTTC. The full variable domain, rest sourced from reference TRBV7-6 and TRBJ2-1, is GAGVSQSPRYKVTKRGQDVALRCDPISGHVSLYWYRQALGQGPEFLTYFNYEAQQDKSGLPNDRFSAERPEGSISTLTIQRTEQRDSAMYRCASTSREGARILSYNEQFFGPGTRLTVL.

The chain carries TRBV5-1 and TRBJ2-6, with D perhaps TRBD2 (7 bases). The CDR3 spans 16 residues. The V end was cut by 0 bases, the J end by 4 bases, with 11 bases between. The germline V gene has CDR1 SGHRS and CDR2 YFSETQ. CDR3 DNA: TGCGCCAGCAGCTTGGACCGGGGGGCCGGGGCCAACGTCCTGACTTTC. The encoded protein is CASSLDRGAGANVLTF.

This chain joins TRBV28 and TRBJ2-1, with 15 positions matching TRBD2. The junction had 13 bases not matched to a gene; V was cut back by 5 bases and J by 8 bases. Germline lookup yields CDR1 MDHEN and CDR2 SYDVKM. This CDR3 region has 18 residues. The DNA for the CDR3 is TGTGCCAGCAGTCCGCTAGCGGGACTAGCGGGAGGACGATATGAGCAGTTCTTC. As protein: CASSPLAGLAGGRYEQFF. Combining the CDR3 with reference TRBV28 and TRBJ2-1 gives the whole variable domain DVKVTQSSRYLVKRTGEKVFLECVQDMDHENMFWYRQDPGLGLRLIYFSYDVKMKEKGDIPEGYSVSREKKERFSLILESASTNQTSMYLCASSPLAGLAGGRYEQFFGPGTRLTVL.

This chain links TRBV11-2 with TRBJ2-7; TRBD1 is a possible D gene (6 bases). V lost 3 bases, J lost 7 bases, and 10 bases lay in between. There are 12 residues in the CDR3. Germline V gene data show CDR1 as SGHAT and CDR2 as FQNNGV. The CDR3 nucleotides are TGTGCCAGCAGCTTGGGGGCGCGGGAGCAGTACTTC. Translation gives CASSLGAREQYF.

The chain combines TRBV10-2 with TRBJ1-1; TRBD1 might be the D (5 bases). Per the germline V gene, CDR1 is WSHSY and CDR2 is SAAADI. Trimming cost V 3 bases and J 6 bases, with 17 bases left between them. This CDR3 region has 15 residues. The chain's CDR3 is CASSDVIWGNAEAFF. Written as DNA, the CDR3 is TGCGCCAGCAGTGACGTAATATGGGGCAATGCTGAAGCTTTCTTT.

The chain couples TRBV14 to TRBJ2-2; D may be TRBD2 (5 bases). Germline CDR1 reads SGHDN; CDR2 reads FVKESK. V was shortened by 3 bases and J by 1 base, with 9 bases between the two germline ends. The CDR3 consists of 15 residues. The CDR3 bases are TGTGCCAGCAGCCAGCGGGTGGAGAACACCGGGGAGCTGTTTTTT. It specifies CASSQRVENTGELFF.

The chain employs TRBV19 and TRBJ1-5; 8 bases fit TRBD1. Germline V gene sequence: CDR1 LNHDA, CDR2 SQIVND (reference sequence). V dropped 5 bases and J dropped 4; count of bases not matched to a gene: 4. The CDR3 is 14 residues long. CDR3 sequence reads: CASSLQGANQPQHF. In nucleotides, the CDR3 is TGTGCCAGTAGTCTCCAGGGGGCGAATCAGCCCCAGCATTTT.

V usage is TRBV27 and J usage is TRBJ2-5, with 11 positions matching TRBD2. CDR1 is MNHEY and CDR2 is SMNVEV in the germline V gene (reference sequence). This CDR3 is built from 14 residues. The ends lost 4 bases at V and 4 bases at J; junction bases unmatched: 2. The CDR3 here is CASSSGLAGETQYF. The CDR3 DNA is TGTGCCAGCAGTTCCGGACTAGCGGGAGAGACCCAGTACTTC.

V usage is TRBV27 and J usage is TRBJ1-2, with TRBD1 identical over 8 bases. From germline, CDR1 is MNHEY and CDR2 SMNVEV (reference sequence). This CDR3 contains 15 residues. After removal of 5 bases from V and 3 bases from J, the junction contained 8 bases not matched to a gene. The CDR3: CASSPRTGMDYGYTF. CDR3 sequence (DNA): TGTGCCAGCAGTCCACGGACAGGGATGGACTATGGCTACACCTTC.

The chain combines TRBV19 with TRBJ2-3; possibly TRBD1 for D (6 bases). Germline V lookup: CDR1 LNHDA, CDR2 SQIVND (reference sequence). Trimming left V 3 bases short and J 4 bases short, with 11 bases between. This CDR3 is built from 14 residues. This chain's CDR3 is CASSIGQGPDTQYF. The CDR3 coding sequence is TGTGCCAGTAGTATTGGGCAGGGGCCAGATACGCAGTATTTT.

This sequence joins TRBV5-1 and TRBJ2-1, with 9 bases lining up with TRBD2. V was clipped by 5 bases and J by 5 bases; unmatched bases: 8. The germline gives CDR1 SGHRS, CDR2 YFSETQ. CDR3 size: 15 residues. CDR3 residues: CASRFSGRGNNEQFF. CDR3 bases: TGCGCCAGCAGATTTAGCGGGAGAGGGAACAATGAGCAGTTCTTC.

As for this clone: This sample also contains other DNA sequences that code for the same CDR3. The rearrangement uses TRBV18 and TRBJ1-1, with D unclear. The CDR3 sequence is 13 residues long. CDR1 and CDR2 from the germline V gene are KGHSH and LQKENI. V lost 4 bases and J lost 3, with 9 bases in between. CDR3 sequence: CASSLSRDTEAFF. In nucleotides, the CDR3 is TGTGCCAGCTCACTCTCCCGGGACACTGAAGCTTTCTTT. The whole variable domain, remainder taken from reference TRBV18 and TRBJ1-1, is NAGVMQNPRHLVRRRGQEARLRCSPMKGHSHVYWYRQLPEEGLKFMVYLQKENIIDESGMPKERFSAEFPKEGPSILRIQQVVRGDSAAYFCASSLSRDTEAFFGQGTRLTVV.

CDR3 nucleotides: TGTGCCAGCAGACGCGGGACTAGCGGAGACTACGAGCAGTACTTC. Residues: CASRRGTSGDYEQYF. This chain uses TRBV2 with TRBJ2-7; 11 bases fit TRBD2. CDR1 and CDR2 from the germline V gene are SNHLY and FYNNEI. V shed 6 bases and J 3 bases; nucleotides not matched to a gene: 7. The CDR3 runs 15 residues.

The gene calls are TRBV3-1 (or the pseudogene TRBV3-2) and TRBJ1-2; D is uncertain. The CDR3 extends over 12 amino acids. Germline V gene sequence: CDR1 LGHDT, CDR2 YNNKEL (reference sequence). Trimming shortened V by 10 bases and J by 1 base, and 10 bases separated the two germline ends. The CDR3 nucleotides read TGTGCCACCAGGAGCCTTAACTATGGCTACACCTTC. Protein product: CATRSLNYGYTF.

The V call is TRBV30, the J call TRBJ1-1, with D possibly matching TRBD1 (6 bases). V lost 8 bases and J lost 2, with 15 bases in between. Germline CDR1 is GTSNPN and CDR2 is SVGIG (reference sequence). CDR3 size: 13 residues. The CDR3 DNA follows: TGTGCCGGGTTACAGGGATTAAACACTGAAGCTTTCTTT. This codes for CAGLQGLNTEAFF. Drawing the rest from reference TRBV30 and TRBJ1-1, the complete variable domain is SQTIHQWPATLVQPVGSPLSLECTVEGTSNPNLYWYRQAAGRGLQLLFYSVGIGQISSEVPQNLSASRPQDRQFILSSKKLLLSDSGFYLCAGLQGLNTEAFFGQGTRLTVV.

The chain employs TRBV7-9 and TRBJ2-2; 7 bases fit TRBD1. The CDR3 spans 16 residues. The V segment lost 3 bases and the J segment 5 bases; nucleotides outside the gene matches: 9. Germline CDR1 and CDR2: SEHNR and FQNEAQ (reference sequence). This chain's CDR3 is CASSFSGTARTGELFF. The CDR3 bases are TGTGCCAGCAGCTTCTCCGGGACAGCCAGGACCGGGGAGCTGTTTTTT.

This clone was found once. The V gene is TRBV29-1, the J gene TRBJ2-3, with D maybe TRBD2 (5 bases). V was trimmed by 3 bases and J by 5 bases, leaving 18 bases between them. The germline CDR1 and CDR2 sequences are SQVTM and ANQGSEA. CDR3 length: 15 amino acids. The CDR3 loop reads CSVEGGLALRDTQYF. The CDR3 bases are TGCAGCGTTGAGGGTGGTCTAGCCCTGCGAGATACGCAGTATTTT.